This entry features one T cell receptor (beta chain) sequence. The CDR3 loop spans 12 amino acids. Germline assignment: CDR1 SQVTM and CDR2 ANQGSEA. These data originate in a study of blood T cell repertoires in COVID-19. Overall study: COVID-19 samples from acute and convalescent phases originated in the United States, Italy and Spain. The cDNA or gDNA used as material had been derived from T cells, B-cell-depleted T cells, or PBMCs.

Followed longitudinally, the Seattle patients had been enrolled during active infection. Study processing details: By means of reference gene primer amplification, nucleated cell counts were estimated. Method: immunoSEQ multiplex PCR; TCRdb's copy keeps in-frame clones and lacks some. Clone size and V and J calls were adopted from that table, with D and trimming inferred from the DNA. The sample carries 250,000 to 350,000 clones, roughly 90% recorded once. Sequencing was performed on peripheral blood. The rearrangement links TRBV29-1 to TRBJ2-5; no definite D call. This TCR was recovered from a woman aged 25 to 45 with COVID-19, enrolled during active disease. The CDR3 bases are TGCGTCGCCAGGTCGGATCAAGAGACCCAGTACTTC. Amino acids: CVARSDQETQYF.